The clone carrying this TCR beta chain was detected many times. Its target is unknown. Using RNA transcripts, the TCR beta CDR3 regions were amplified. HTBI primers served in a first-round RT-PCR, which a second-round multiplex PCR followed. TCRdb reprocessed the multiplex PCR reads with MiXCR, giving one entry per CDR3 protein. The repertoire holds about 370,000 distinct CDR3 sequences, with about a sixth as singletons. This entry comes from a study of Graves' ophthalmopathy and Graves' hyperthyroidism. Study-level points and caveats: With a specificity of around 77% and a sensitivity of 60% to 71%, the model predicted ophthalmopathy progression.

The CDR3 covers 14 residues. CDR1 and CDR2 (germline): MNHEY, SMNVEV (reference sequence). Trimming removed 8 bases from V and 5 bases from J; junction bases left unmatched: 8. V usage is TRBV27 and J usage is TRBJ2-7, with 11 bases matching TRBD1. The source is an adult woman with stable Graves' hyperthyroidism. Sequenced sample: peripheral blood. CDR3 nucleotides: TGTGCCAGCGGGGACAGGGGGTTTTCTAACGAGCAGTACTTC. Protein product: CASGDRGFSNEQYF.